The 32 T cell receptor beta chains listed next were all sequenced from one sample in a study of Tregs in tolerant kidney transplant recipients. The table came from immunoSEQ multiplex PCR; TCRdb's copy has only in-frame clones and leaves some out. The table shows 100,000 to 150,000 clones, with about 90% occurring only once. The sample was CD4+ T cells from blood. These receptors were collected from a human donor in good health.

This sequence joins TRBV11-3 and TRBJ1-2; tentatively, D is TRBD1 (5 bases). The CDR3 loop spans 15 amino acids. Trimming took 2 bases from V and 6 from J, leaving 16 bases between them. CDR1 SGHNT and CDR2 YENEEA come from the germline V gene. The CDR3 DNA reads TGTGCCAGCAGCTTACGCGGCAGGGTGGGGGATGGCTACACCTTC. Translation gives CASSLRGRVGDGYTF.

This clone was seen a single time. The chain is built from TRBV2 and TRBJ2-7, with 11 bases lining up with TRBD1. The germline gives CDR1 SNHLY, CDR2 FYNNEI. CDR3 length: 12 residues. After removal of 4 bases from V and 9 bases from J, the junction contained 2 bases not matched to a gene. CDR3 nucleotides: TGTGCCAGCAGTGGGACAGGGGGCTGGCAGTACTTC. It specifies CASSGTGGWQYF.

The CDR3 region is CASSLGGPSYNEQFF. The CDR3 coding sequence is TGTGCCAGCAGCTTAGGGGGGCCTTCATACAATGAGCAGTTCTTC. The chain links TRBV11-3 to TRBJ2-1; D is perhaps TRBD1 (6 bases). The V gene lost 1 base and the J gene lost 4 bases, with 11 bases spanning the gap. Germline loops: CDR1 SGHNT, CDR2 YENEEA. CDR3 length equals 15 residues.

In nucleotides, the CDR3 is TGTGCCTGGAGTGTTGGGGGGGCCGGCGCTGAAGCTTTCTTT. Protein sequence: CAWSVGGAGAEAFF. The V and J genes are TRBV30 and TRBJ1-1; TRBD1 might be the D (6 bases). Looked up from germline, CDR1 is GTSNPN and CDR2 is SVGIG (reference sequence). Trimming took off 0 bases at V and 6 bases at J, with 14 bases between the two ends. The CDR3 is 14 amino acids.

This clone was seen a single time. This chain links TRBV5-4 with TRBJ2-7; TRBD1 is a possible D gene (6 bases). There are 15 residues in the CDR3. The germline V gene encodes CDR1 SGHNT and CDR2 YYREEE (reference sequence). Trimming stripped 0 bases from V and 3 bases from J, with 13 bases between. The CDR3 protein is CASSLAKTGVYEQYF. The CDR3 nucleotides read TGTGCCAGCAGCTTGGCCAAGACAGGAGTCTACGAGCAGTACTTC. Combining the CDR3 with reference TRBV5-4 and TRBJ2-7 gives the whole variable domain ETGVTQSPTHLIKTRGQQVTLRCSSQSGHNTVSWYQQALGQGPQFIFQYYREEENGRGNFPPRFSGLQFPNYSSELNVNALELDDSALYLCASSLAKTGVYEQYFGPGTRLTVT.

The chain employs TRBV11-3 and TRBJ2-5; a weak D match, TRBD1 (6 bases). V dropped 1 base and J dropped 2 bases, with 14 bases sitting between them. The CDR3 loop spans 16 amino acids. Germline V CDR1 and CDR2: SGHNT, YENEEA. In DNA, the CDR3 is TGTGCCAGCAGCTTAGGGGTGGGCAGGGGACAAGAGACCCAGTACTTC. It specifies CASSLGVGRGQETQYF. Supplemented by reference TRBV11-3 and TRBJ2-5, the full variable domain reads EAGVVQSPRYKIIEKKQPVAFWCNPISGHNTLYWYLQNLGQGPELLIRYENEEAVDDSQLPKDRFSAERLKGVDSTLKIQPAELGDSAVYLCASSLGVGRGQETQYFGPGTRLLVL.

This chain joins TRBV7-9 and TRBJ2-7; a weak D match, TRBD1 (6 bases). Germline V gene lookup returns CDR1 SEHNR and CDR2 FQNEAQ (reference sequence). CDR3 length equals 15 residues. The V gene lost 5 bases and the J gene lost 6 bases, with 20 bases spanning the gap. CDR3 in DNA: TGTGCCAGCAGCAACCGGGACACATTATGGGGCGAGCAGTACTTC. Its protein is CASSNRDTLWGEQYF.

The V call is TRBV6-6, the J call TRBJ1-6; a possible D gene is TRBD1 (5 bases). This CDR3 has 16 amino acids. Deletions cut 0 bases from V and 8 bases from J, with 14 bases between. Germline V CDR1 and CDR2: MNHNY, SVGAGI (reference sequence). CDR3 nucleotide sequence: TGTGCCAGCAGTTACTCTGCGGGGGGTAGGGATTCACCCCTCCACTTT. The encoded protein is CASSYSAGGRDSPLHF.

V gene TRBV7-3 combines with J gene TRBJ2-5, with D possibly matching TRBD2 (6 bases). Trimming pared 0 bases from V and 4 bases from J, leaving 12 bases between. The length of the CDR3 is 15 residues. The germline gives CDR1 SGHTA, CDR2 FQGTGA. This CDR3 is CASSLTPSSVETQYF. The CDR3 nucleotides are TGTGCCAGCAGCTTAACGCCGTCTAGCGTAGAGACCCAGTACTTC.

CDR3 DNA: TGTGCCAGTAGTCTCTCGGTAGGGCAGCCCCAGCATTTT. Translating it yields CASSLSVGQPQHF. The chain combines TRBV19 with TRBJ1-5; D not certain. The V gene's germline CDR1 is LNHDA and CDR2 SQIVND (reference sequence). Trimming removed 5 bases at V and 7 bases at J, with 12 bases between. This CDR3 region has 13 residues.

The chain has TRBV6-6 and TRBJ1-2; no clear D gene. Trimming shortened V by 2 bases and J by 6 bases, and 10 bases separated the two germline ends. The germline V gene encodes CDR1 MNHNY and CDR2 SVGAGI (reference sequence). This CDR3 spans 13 amino acids. CDR3 loop: CASSYTWEDGYTF. In nucleotides, the CDR3 is TGTGCCAGCAGTTACACGTGGGAGGATGGCTACACCTTC.

V is TRBV4-1 and J is TRBJ1-2, with D possibly being TRBD1 (6 bases). Germline lookup yields CDR1 MGHRA and CDR2 YSYEKL. The CDR3 consists of 16 residues. V shed 0 bases and J shed 0 bases, with 11 bases lying between them. CDR3 loop: CASSQEGEGANYGYTF. For the CDR3, the DNA is TGCGCCAGCAGCCAAGAAGGGGAGGGGGCTAACTATGGCTACACCTTC.

This chain connects TRBV5-1 to TRBJ2-7; 9 bases line up with TRBD2. Trimming took 4 bases from V and 5 from J; bases not matched to a gene: 7. Germline assignment: CDR1 SGHRS and CDR2 YFSETQ. The CDR3 is 14 amino acids. The CDR3 bases are TGCGCCAGCAGCCCTAGCGGGGAAGGAAACGAGCAGTACTTC. Its translation: CASSPSGEGNEQYF.

This chain connects TRBV9 to TRBJ1-2; D ambiguous. CDR1 is SGDLS and CDR2 is YYNGEE in the germline V gene. CDR3 length equals 15 residues. Trimming pared 0 bases from V and 4 bases from J, leaving 13 bases between. In DNA, the CDR3 is TGTGCCAGCAGCGTAGGGGGTACAGTACCCTATGGCTACACCTTC. It translates to CASSVGGTVPYGYTF.

The chain has TRBV19 and TRBJ1-1; no clear D. CDR1 is LNHDA, CDR2 SQIVND, per germline (reference sequence). The CDR3 loop spans 14 amino acids. V was pared by 5 bases and J by 0 bases, with 10 bases between. This CDR3 reads CASSLYGVNTEAFF. The CDR3 coding sequence is TGTGCCAGTAGTTTGTACGGGGTGAACACTGAAGCTTTCTTT.

This chain uses TRBV11-1 with TRBJ1-1, with D possibly being TRBD1 (5 bases). Germline V gives CDR1 SGHAT, CDR2 FQDESV (reference sequence). Trimming removed 1 base at V and 6 bases at J, with 9 bases between. The CDR3 covers 13 residues. The DNA of the CDR3 is TGTGCCAGCAGCTTAGGGGGGTCCCCTGAAGCTTTCTTT. Amino acids: CASSLGGSPEAFF.

The V call is TRBV30, the J call TRBJ1-2; D not certain. Germline CDR1 reads GTSNPN; CDR2 reads SVGIG (reference sequence). V was pared by 5 bases and J by 1 base, with 11 bases between. This CDR3 comprises 13 residues. The CDR3 DNA reads TGTGCCTGGGGGGTAGGGATTAACTATGGCTACACCTTC. It yields the protein CAWGVGINYGYTF.

V and J are TRBV12-5 and TRBJ2-5; D perhaps matches TRBD2 (5 bases). This CDR3 is 13 amino acids long. V was trimmed by 3 bases and J by 5 bases, leaving 10 bases between them. Germline assignment: CDR1 LGHNT and CDR2 FRNRAP. CDR3 nucleotides: TGTGCTAGTGGTTTAATGCCGGGGGAGACCCAGTACTTC. Its translation: CASGLMPGETQYF. The full variable domain, in which reference TRBV12-5 and TRBJ2-5 provide the parts outside the CDR3, is DARVTQTPRHKVTEMGQEVTMRCQPILGHNTVFWYRQTMMQGLELLAYFRNRAPLDDSGMPKDRFSAEMPDATLATLKIQPSEPRDSAVYFCASGLMPGETQYFGPGTRLLVL.

The chain uses TRBV5-1 and TRBJ1-5, with D possibly being TRBD1 (6 bases). Germline V gene lookup returns CDR1 SGHRS and CDR2 YFSETQ. The CDR3 has 15 amino acids. V was trimmed by 0 bases and J by 6 bases, leaving 13 bases between them. CDR3 coding DNA: TGCGCCAGCAGCTTGGGGGCAGGGGAGCCTCAGCCCCAGCATTTT. This translates into CASSLGAGEPQPQHF.

This clone was recorded once. V usage is TRBV7-2 and J usage is TRBJ1-2; D is possibly TRBD1 (6 bases). The germline gives CDR1 SGHTA, CDR2 FQGNSA. Trimming left V 1 base short and J 4 bases short, with 13 bases between. This CDR3 contains 15 residues. CDR3 sequence: CASSLEQGGSYGYTF. In nucleotides, the CDR3 is TGTGCCAGCAGCTTAGAACAGGGAGGTAGCTATGGCTACACCTTC.

V is TRBV9 and J is TRBJ2-2; no clear D gene. The V gene's germline CDR1 is SGDLS and CDR2 YYNGEE. V lost 2 bases to trimming and J lost 3 bases, with 11 bases between them. CDR3 length equals 15 residues. This CDR3 reads CASSVATTYTGELFF. DNA of the CDR3: TGTGCCAGCAGCGTGGCCACAACATACACCGGGGAGCTGTTTTTT.

This chain links TRBV10-1 with TRBJ1-5; 8 nucleotides align to TRBD1. The germline V gene has CDR1 WNHNN and CDR2 SYGVQD (reference sequence). The CDR3 is 14 residues long. Germline trimming cut 6 bases from V and 3 bases from J; bases unmatched to any gene: 4. The CDR3 loop reads CASRVDRVNQPQHF. The CDR3 coding sequence is TGCGCCAGCAGGGTGGACAGGGTCAATCAGCCCCAGCATTTT.

The chain employs TRBV5-1 and TRBJ2-5; D remains unclear. Germline-derived CDR1 and CDR2 are SGHRS and YFSETQ. Trimming shortened V by 1 base and J by 2 bases, and 6 bases separated the two germline ends. The CDR3 runs 13 residues. CDR3 nucleotides: TGCGCCAGCAGCTTGCCCGGGCAAGAGACCCAGTACTTC. Its protein is CASSLPGQETQYF.

The rearrangement links TRBV2 to TRBJ2-3, with D unclear. The germline V gene has CDR1 SNHLY and CDR2 FYNNEI. The CDR3 consists of 13 residues. V lost 4 bases and J lost 2, with 7 bases in between. The CDR3 here is CASSVGSTDTQYF. CDR3 in DNA: TGTGCCAGCAGTGTAGGCTCCACAGATACGCAGTATTTT.

The J gene is TRBJ1-2, the V gene TRBV6-6, with D uncertain. Germline V lookup: CDR1 MNHNY, CDR2 SVGAGI (reference sequence). The V and J ends lost 0 bases and 4 bases respectively, with 12 bases between them. The CDR3 is 15 residues long. CDR3 coding DNA: TGTGCCAGCAGTTACTCGGTCGACATCTCCTATGGCTACACCTTC. It encodes CASSYSVDISYGYTF.

The chain employs TRBV5-4 and TRBJ2-3; 10 bases agree with TRBD2. Germline V gene lookup returns CDR1 SGHNT and CDR2 YYREEE (reference sequence). This CDR3 has 16 residues. V was clipped by 3 bases and J by 3 bases; unmatched bases: 7. The CDR3 sequence: CASSSLAGGETDTQYF. CDR3 sequence (DNA): TGTGCCAGCAGCTCTTTAGCGGGAGGTGAGACAGATACGCAGTATTTT. Full variable domain (outside the CDR3, taken from reference TRBV5-4 and TRBJ2-3): ETGVTQSPTHLIKTRGQQVTLRCSSQSGHNTVSWYQQALGQGPQFIFQYYREEENGRGNFPPRFSGLQFPNYSSELNVNALELDDSALYLCASSSLAGGETDTQYFGPGTRLTVL.

The rearrangement uses TRBV19 and TRBJ1-1, with a tentative D call TRBD1 (6 bases). There are 14 residues in the CDR3. Germline V gives CDR1 LNHDA, CDR2 SQIVND (reference sequence). Between the trimmed V and J ends, which lost 8 bases and 3 bases, there was a span of 16 bases. CDR3 sequence: CASGSRTDHTEAFF. Here the CDR3 DNA reads TGTGCCAGTGGTTCACGGACAGACCACACTGAAGCTTTCTTT.

The rearrangement links TRBV2 to TRBJ2-1; D is unclear. From germline, CDR1 is SNHLY and CDR2 FYNNEI. This CDR3 is 14 amino acids long. The V end lost 2 bases, the J end lost 8 bases, and 13 bases lay between the germline ends. The CDR3: CASSEWAGDHEQFF. The CDR3 DNA reads TGTGCCAGCAGTGAATGGGCCGGAGACCATGAGCAGTTCTTC. Using reference TRBV2 and TRBJ2-1 for the parts outside the CDR3, the full variable domain is EPEVTQTPSHQVTQMGQEVILRCVPISNHLYFYWYRQILGQKVEFLVSFYNNEISEKSEIFDDQFSVERPDGSNFTLKIRSTKLEDSAMYFCASSEWAGDHEQFFGPGTRLTVL.

The gene calls are TRBV10-2 and TRBJ2-1; a possible D gene is TRBD1 (6 bases). Germline V CDR1 and CDR2: WSHSY, SAAADI. The CDR3 contains 14 residues. V shed 3 bases and J shed 8 bases, with 14 bases lying between them. The CDR3 loop is CASSDWGRLDEQFF. The CDR3 DNA sequence: TGCGCCAGCAGTGATTGGGGGCGTTTAGATGAGCAGTTCTTC.

The CDR3 DNA follows: TGCGCCAGCAGCCGTAGGCCCGGGACTACCGACGAGCAGTACTTC. Its protein is CASSRRPGTTDEQYF. The chain links TRBV5-1 to TRBJ2-5; 7 bases match TRBD2. TRBJ2-7 explains the end of the DNA better; the J call may be wrong. CDR3 length: 15 residues. From germline, CDR1 is SGHRS and CDR2 YFSETQ.

This clone came up once. The chain couples TRBV6-9 to TRBJ2-3; D tentatively reads TRBD1 or TRBD2 (5 bases each). This CDR3 contains 16 residues. Trimming took off 4 bases at V and 2 bases at J, with 16 bases between the two ends. Germline V gene data show CDR1 as MNHGY and CDR2 as SVAAGI. Here the CDR3 reads CASSFRGRSHTDTQYF. The CDR3 DNA sequence: TGTGCCAGCAGTTTCCGGGGCCGTTCCCACACAGATACGCAGTATTTT.

The chain couples TRBV30 to TRBJ2-7, with 10 positions matching TRBD2. Germline CDR1 GTSNPN, CDR2 SVGIG (reference sequence). After removal of 3 bases from V and 5 bases from J, the junction contained 7 bases not matched to a gene. The CDR3 is 14 amino acids. CDR3 sequence (DNA): TGTGCCTGGAGCACTCTAGCGGGGGCAAACGAGCAGTACTTC. As protein: CAWSTLAGANEQYF.